The next 17 T cell receptor beta chains were all read from a single sample in a study of metastatic and nonmetastatic thyroid tumors. TCRdb re-processed the PCR reads through MiXCR. The profile covers tens of thousands of clones, with 25% to 30% appearing a single time and 9.6% taken by the ten largest. Prior to thyroid surgery, none of the patients had received any treatment. Source material: blood. These receptors were obtained from a female donor with papillary thyroid cancer or a benign thyroid nodule (not recorded which). Some clones in this sample may be carry-over from other donors' samples.

This clone has a handful of counts. V usage is TRBV25-1 and J usage is TRBJ2-3, with 9 bases aligning to TRBD1. The trim removed 7 bases at V and 1 base at J, leaving 12 bases unmatched. Germline CDR1 MGHDK, CDR2 SYGVNS. This CDR3 contains 17 residues. The CDR3 DNA reads TGTGCCAGCACCACGACAGGGGGGGTGCTTGGCACAGATACGCAGTATTTT. It encodes CASTTTGGVLGTDTQYF.

This clone has a count of ten or more. The gene calls are TRBV24-1 and TRBJ2-1; 9 nucleotides match TRBD2. Germline V gene sequence: CDR1 KGHDR, CDR2 SFDVKD. The CDR3 runs to 16 residues. V shed 7 bases and J 3 bases; nucleotides not matched to a gene: 9. The CDR3 nucleotides are TGTGCCACCAGCCCCAGCGGGGGGAGGGTCTACAATGAGCAGTTCTTC. It encodes CATSPSGGRVYNEQFF.

Relative to its sample, this clone is medium-sized. This chain connects TRBV6-1 to TRBJ2-1, with 9 bases that match TRBD2. J gave up 7 bases and V 5 bases, and 6 bases lay outside the gene matches. The germline gives CDR1 MNHNS, CDR2 SASEGT. The CDR3 covers 14 residues. The CDR3 nucleotides are TGTGCCAGCAGTTTTAGCGGGGGTGGGAATGAGCAGTTCTTC. It codes for CASSFSGGGNEQFF.

This clone rates as medium-sized. V is TRBV19 and J is TRBJ2-7, with 10 bases that match TRBD1. The CDR3 is made up of 14 amino acids. CDR1 LNHDA and CDR2 SQIVND come from the germline V gene (reference sequence). V was clipped by 6 bases and J by 5 bases; unmatched bases: 7. DNA for the CDR3: TGTGCCAGTAGCTCCGGGACAGGGGTGAACGAGCAGTACTTC. Translated: CASSSGTGVNEQYF.

This clone is categorized as medium-sized (0.01 to 0.1%). CDR3: CASSLSPGGPYYEQYF. Written as DNA, the CDR3 is TGTGCCAGCAGCTTATCACCGGGGGGCCCCTACTACGAGCAGTACTTC. The chain uses TRBV11-2 and TRBJ2-7, with a possible D match to TRBD2 (7 bases). The ends were cut back, 2 bases at V and 3 bases at J, with 17 bases in the middle. Germline CDR1 and CDR2: SGHAT and FQNNGV. This CDR3 spans 16 amino acids.

The chain has TRBV5-1 and TRBJ2-5; tentative D call: TRBD1 (8 bases). The CDR3 covers 15 residues. V gave up 4 bases and J gave up 1 base, with 14 bases separating them. Germline CDR1 reads SGHRS; CDR2 reads YFSETQ. The CDR3 nucleotides read TGCGCCAGCAGCGGTACAGGGGGGGGCCAAGAGACCCAGTACTTC. This gives the protein CASSGTGGGQETQYF.

The chain joins TRBV9 to TRBJ2-2; D not resolved. This CDR3 spans 15 amino acids. Trimming pared 2 bases from V and 4 bases from J, leaving 12 bases between. The germline V gene has CDR1 SGDLS and CDR2 YYNGEE. The DNA for the CDR3 is TGTGCCAGCAGCGTTGGTAGCCGGGTCACCGGGGAGCTGTTTTTT. It codes for CASSVGSRVTGELFF.

In this sample, this clone turned up a few times. The rearrangement links TRBV5-1 to TRBJ2-3; no clear D gene. V was pared by 0 bases and J by 3 bases, with 8 bases between. Germline V CDR1 and CDR2: SGHRS, YFSETQ. The CDR3 covers 14 residues. In DNA form, the CDR3 reads TGCGCCAGCAGCTTGGCCTTGGTTACAGATACGCAGTATTTT. This translates into CASSLALVTDTQYF. The full variable domain, completed using reference TRBV5-1 and TRBJ2-3, is KAGVTQTPRYLIKTRGQQVTLSCSPISGHRSVSWYQQTPGQGLQFLFEYFSETQRNKGNFPGRFSGRQFSNSRSEMNVSTLELGDSALYLCASSLALVTDTQYFGPGTRLTVL.

This clone was seen once. The V and J genes are TRBV27 and TRBJ2-5; no definite D call. Germline values: CDR1 MNHEY, CDR2 SMNVEV (reference sequence). The CDR3 totals 13 residues. V shed 5 bases and J shed 6 bases, with 13 bases lying between them. This chain's CDR3 is CASSPGRGQTQYF. CDR3 coding DNA: TGTGCCAGCAGTCCCGGACGAGGTCAGACCCAGTACTTC.

This clone was counted at least ten times. V is TRBV7-2 and J is TRBJ2-2; 9 nucleotides line up with TRBD1. This CDR3 is built from 16 residues. CDR1 and CDR2 (germline): SGHTA, FQGNSA. Trimming removed 2 bases from V and 6 bases from J; junction bases left unmatched: 7. CDR3 DNA: TGTGCCAGCAGCTTATCTGTGACAGGGGGGTCCGGGGAGCTGTTTTTT. It specifies CASSLSVTGGSGELFF.

This clone was recorded many times. The chain carries TRBV7-2 and TRBJ2-5, with 7 positions matching TRBD1. Trimming took 1 base from V and 5 from J; bases not matched to a gene: 7. This CDR3 region has 15 residues. Germline assignment: CDR1 SGHTA and CDR2 FQGNSA. CDR3 protein: CASSLVLARGETQYF. DNA of the CDR3: TGTGCCAGCAGCTTAGTGTTGGCCAGGGGGGAGACCCAGTACTTC.

V gene TRBV7-8 combines with J gene TRBJ1-3; D not certain. This CDR3 region has 15 residues. Trimming took off 4 bases at V and 2 bases at J, with 12 bases between the two ends. Germline V CDR1 and CDR2: SGHVS, FQNEAQ. This CDR3 is CASSSARSPGNTIYF. The CDR3 coding sequence is TGTGCCAGCAGCTCCGCCCGGAGTCCTGGAAACACCATATATTTT. Using reference TRBV7-8 and TRBJ1-3 for the parts outside the CDR3, the full variable domain is GAGVSQSPRYKVAKRGQDVALRCDPISGHVSLFWYQQALGQGPEFLTYFQNEAQLDKSGLPSDRFFAERPEGSVSTLKIQRTQQEDSAVYLCASSSARSPGNTIYFGEGSWLTVV.

This sequence joins TRBV19 and TRBJ1-2; D unclear. V was trimmed by 9 bases and J by 5 bases, leaving 19 bases between them. Germline CDR1 is LNHDA and CDR2 is SQIVND (reference sequence). This CDR3 is built from 14 residues. The CDR3 protein is CASRGETRKYGYTF. The DNA of the CDR3 is TGTGCCAGCCGAGGAGAGACCCGAAAATATGGCTACACCTTC.

This clone came up a few times. This chain uses TRBV10-3 with TRBJ2-2, with TRBD1 matching 11 bases. CDR3 length equals 16 residues. Germline lookup yields CDR1 ENHRY and CDR2 SYGVKD. J was trimmed by 8 bases and V by 4 bases; bases with no gene match: 9. The CDR3 nucleotides are TGTGCCATCAGTGGACCGGGACAGGGGGTCAAAGGGGAGCTGTTTTTT. Protein: CAISGPGQGVKGELFF.

This clone is classed as medium-sized (0.01 to 0.1%). In nucleotides, the CDR3 is TGTGCCAGTAGTATGACCTATAGCAATCAGCCCCAGCATTTT. Translation: CASSMTYSNQPQHF. V and J are TRBV19 and TRBJ1-5; no clear D. Germline V gene data show CDR1 as LNHDA and CDR2 as SQIVND (reference sequence). CDR3 length equals 14 residues. V lost 3 bases and J lost 0, with 6 bases in between.

This clone has a handful of counts. This rearrangement joins TRBV28 to TRBJ1-5; 8 bases are a match to TRBD1. The trim removed 4 bases at V and 9 bases at J, leaving 17 bases unmatched. Germline-derived CDR1 and CDR2 are MDHEN and SYDVKM. The CDR3 has 17 amino acids. The DNA for the CDR3 is TGTGCCAGCAGTTCAGTTATCTATAGTACAGGGGGTACGCCCCAGCATTTT. Amino acids: CASSSVIYSTGGTPQHF.

Regarding this clone: The junction departs from the called germline gene at one end, perhaps through a read error. The chain employs TRBV5-6 and TRBJ2-7; D unresolved. The CDR3 spans 16 residues. CDR1 is SGHDT, CDR2 YYEEEE, per germline. The CDR3 spells CAISLVFAAPSYEQYF. The CDR3 nucleotides read TGTGCCATCAGCTTGGTTTTCGCGGCTCCTAGCTACGAGCAGTACTTC.